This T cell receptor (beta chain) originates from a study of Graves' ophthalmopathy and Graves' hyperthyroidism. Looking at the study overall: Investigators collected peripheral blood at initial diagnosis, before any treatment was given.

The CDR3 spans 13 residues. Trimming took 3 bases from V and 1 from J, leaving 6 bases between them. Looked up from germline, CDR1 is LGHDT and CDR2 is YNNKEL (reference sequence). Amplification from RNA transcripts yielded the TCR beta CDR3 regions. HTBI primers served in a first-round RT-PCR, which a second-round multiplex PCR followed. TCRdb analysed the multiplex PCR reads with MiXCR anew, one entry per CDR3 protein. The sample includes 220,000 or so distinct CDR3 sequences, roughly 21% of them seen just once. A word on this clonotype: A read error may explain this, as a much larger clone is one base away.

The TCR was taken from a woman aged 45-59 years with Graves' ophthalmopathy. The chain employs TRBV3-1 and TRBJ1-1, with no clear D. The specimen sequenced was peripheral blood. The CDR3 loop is CASSHRQNTEAFF. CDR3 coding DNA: TGTGCCAGCAGCCATCGGCAGAACACTGAAGCTTTCTTT.